This entry describes one TCR beta chain. J was trimmed by 5 bases and V by 0 bases; bases with no gene match: 8. This CDR3 comprises 18 residues. Germline V gene data show CDR1 as SEHNR and CDR2 as FQNEAQ (reference sequence). These data originate in a study of cytomegalovirus exposure and HLA in healthy donors. For the study at large: Out of around 360 genotyped donors, about 84% belonged to the Caucasian-associated ancestry cluster.

PCR involved 60 Vbeta and 13 Jbeta primers. The protocol was immunoSEQ multiplex PCR, while the TCRdb copy is restricted to in-frame clones and leaves out a portion. This table has some 130,000 clones, 80% appearing once. The specimen was PBMCs. This TCR was recovered from a man aged 25 to 40 in good health and CMV-seronegative. The rearrangement uses TRBV7-9 and TRBJ2-7; 15 bases agree with TRBD2. As DNA, the CDR3 is TGTGCCAGCAGCTTAGCCCTCAGGACTAGCGGGAGGGCCGACGAGCAGTACTTC. This encodes CASSLALRTSGRADEQYF.